A single sample is the source of the 32 T cell receptor beta chains below, sequenced in a study of vaccination effects on CD4 cells after COVID-19. No antigens are known for them. The method was immunoSEQ multiplex PCR; TCRdb's version includes in-frame clones alone and lacks a portion of them. The sample records 30,000 to 35,000 clones, 70% to 85% being singletons. Having been cultured for under twelve days, the cells underwent CD4+ T cell isolation. Subjects were given two BNT162b2 or mRNA-1273 vaccine doses. Sequencing used CD4+ T cells from PBMCs cultured without peptide, obtained after COVID-19 vaccination. The receptors derive from a human donor who received a COVID-19 vaccine.

This chain connects TRBV20-1 to TRBJ1-4; 9 bases align to TRBD1. V shed 3 bases and J 4 bases; nucleotides not matched to a gene: 12. The CDR3 runs to 17 residues. The V gene's germline CDR1 is DFQATT and CDR2 SNEGSKA (reference sequence). DNA for the CDR3: TGCAGTGCTAGTCCGGGGAACAGGGGGCGCGGTAATGAAAAACTGTTTTTT. Its translation: CSASPGNRGRGNEKLFF.

This sequence joins TRBV19 and TRBJ2-7, with D perhaps matching TRBD2 (5 bases). Germline V CDR1 and CDR2: LNHDA, SQIVND (reference sequence). The CDR3 is 15 residues long. Trimming stripped 3 bases from V and 0 bases from J, with 12 bases between. The CDR3 nucleotides are TGTGCCAGTAGTATTGAGGGTTCAGGCTCCTACGAGCAGTACTTC. Translating it yields CASSIEGSGSYEQYF.

This clone was counted a few times. The rearrangement joins TRBV28 to TRBJ2-2; 7 nucleotides line up with TRBD1. CDR1 is MDHEN and CDR2 is SYDVKM in the germline V gene. Trimming removed 4 bases from V and 5 bases from J; junction bases left unmatched: 10. The CDR3 is 16 residues long. The chain's CDR3 is CASSSRAGGMTGELFF. Here the CDR3 DNA reads TGTGCCAGCAGTTCCCGCGCAGGGGGTATGACCGGGGAGCTGTTTTTT.

V usage is TRBV2 and J usage is TRBJ1-2, with D unclear. CDR1 is SNHLY and CDR2 is FYNNEI in the germline V gene. The CDR3 consists of 10 residues. The V gene lost 5 bases and the J gene lost 4 bases, with 2 bases spanning the gap. CDR3 in amino acids: CASSSYGYTF. DNA for the CDR3: TGTGCCAGCAGTTCCTATGGCTACACCTTC.

V and J are TRBV6-5 and TRBJ2-1; D is possibly TRBD1 (5 bases). This CDR3 has 10 amino acids. Germline CDR1 MNHEY, CDR2 SVGAGI. V lost 6 bases to trimming and J lost 9 bases, with 6 bases between them. As DNA, the CDR3 is TGTGCCAGCAGAGGGGTTGAGCAGTTCTTC. Protein: CASRGVEQFF.

The V gene is TRBV19, the J gene TRBJ1-5; the D gene is possibly TRBD1 (5 bases). The CDR3 sequence is 14 residues long. The germline gives CDR1 LNHDA, CDR2 SQIVND (reference sequence). Trimming left V 3 bases short and J 5 bases short, with 11 bases between. CDR3 nucleotides: TGTGCCAGTAGTATGATGGGGCGATATCAGCCCCAGCATTTT. Translated, it gives CASSMMGRYQPQHF. The full variable domain, rest sourced from reference TRBV19 and TRBJ1-5, is DGGITQSPKYLFRKEGQNVTLSCEQNLNHDAMYWYRQDPGQGLRLIYYSQIVNDFQKGDIAEGYSVSREKKESFPLTVTSAQKNPTAFYLCASSMMGRYQPQHFGDGTRLSIL.

The V gene is TRBV11-3, the J gene TRBJ2-1; 12 positions agree with TRBD2. V lost 4 bases and J lost 3; bases outside the gene matches: 4. Germline CDR1 reads SGHNT; CDR2 reads YENEEA. CDR3 length equals 16 residues. In DNA, the CDR3 is TGTGCCAGCAGCTCAGGGGGACTAGCGGGCTACAATGAGCAGTTCTTC. Its translation is CASSSGGLAGYNEQFF. Full variable domain (rest looked up from reference TRBV11-3 and TRBJ2-1): EAGVVQSPRYKIIEKKQPVAFWCNPISGHNTLYWYLQNLGQGPELLIRYENEEAVDDSQLPKDRFSAERLKGVDSTLKIQPAELGDSAVYLCASSSGGLAGYNEQFFGPGTRLTVL.

This chain uses TRBV2 with TRBJ2-7; no clear D gene. The CDR3 is 12 residues long. The V gene lost 4 bases and the J gene lost 0 bases, with 4 bases spanning the gap. Per germline, CDR1 SNHLY and CDR2 FYNNEI. The CDR3 protein is CASSGDSYEQYF. The CDR3 coding sequence is TGTGCCAGCAGTGGGGACTCCTACGAGCAGTACTTC.

The table lists this clone with a few counts. The chain employs TRBV7-9 and TRBJ1-1, with a weak D call TRBD1 (5 bases). The germline CDR1 and CDR2 sequences are SEHNR and FQNEAQ (reference sequence). The CDR3 consists of 13 residues. V lost 5 bases and J 6 bases, leaving 13 bases between the germline ends. The CDR3 sequence: CASSPIVGAEAFF. The DNA of the CDR3 is TGTGCCAGCAGCCCTATTGTGGGGGCTGAAGCTTTCTTT.

The rearrangement uses TRBV14 and TRBJ2-3; no firm D call. The CDR3 length is 13 residues. V gave up 1 base and J gave up 5 bases, with 7 bases separating them. The germline gives CDR1 SGHDN, CDR2 FVKESK. The CDR3 DNA is TGTGCCAGCAGCCAAGTACTCGGAGATACGCAGTATTTT. Protein: CASSQVLGDTQYF.

J is TRBJ1-2 and V is TRBV10-3, with a possible D match to TRBD1 (5 bases). The CDR3 extends over 14 amino acids. Trimming shortened V by 0 bases and J by 8 bases, and 13 bases separated the two germline ends. From germline, CDR1 is ENHRY and CDR2 SYGVKD. The CDR3 reads CAISESKGRAGYTF. The CDR3 DNA follows: TGTGCCATCAGTGAGTCGAAGGGGCGGGCAGGCTACACCTTC.

This chain uses TRBV5-1 with TRBJ2-7; 9 bases fit TRBD2. The CDR3 totals 14 residues. The V gene's germline CDR1 is SGHRS and CDR2 YFSETQ. The trim removed 0 bases at V and 3 bases at J, leaving 1 base unmatched. The chain's CDR3 is CASSLGSGGYEQYF. The CDR3 DNA sequence: TGCGCCAGCAGCTTGGGTAGCGGGGGCTACGAGCAGTACTTC.

J is TRBJ1-2 and V is TRBV9; 9 bases map to TRBD1. CDR1 and CDR2 (germline): SGDLS, YYNGEE. There are 14 residues in the CDR3. Unmatched junction bases numbered 5, after V lost 0 bases and J lost 8 bases. The DNA of the CDR3 is TGTGCCAGCAGCGTAGGGGACAGGGCTTACGGCTACACCTTC. This encodes CASSVGDRAYGYTF.

This clone has only a few counts. The chain has TRBV7-2 and TRBJ1-2, with D perhaps TRBD1 (5 bases). CDR3 length equals 14 residues. CDR1 and CDR2 (germline): SGHTA, FQGNSA. V dropped 9 bases and J dropped 2 bases, with 16 bases sitting between them. The CDR3 region is CASKPRGPNYGYTF. CDR3 coding DNA: TGTGCCAGTAAGCCGAGGGGCCCAAACTATGGCTACACCTTC.

This clone has a handful of counts. The genes are TRBV5-4 and TRBJ1-4, with TRBD1 as a possible D gene (6 bases). CDR1 and CDR2 from the germline V gene are SGHNT and YYREEE (reference sequence). This CDR3 comprises 13 residues. Trimming removed 4 bases at V and 13 bases at J, with 17 bases between. The CDR3 nucleotides are TGTGCCAGCAGCGCGTCCCGGGACACACGACTGTTTTTT. Amino acid sequence: CASSASRDTRLFF. The full variable domain, its missing parts supplied by reference TRBV5-4 and TRBJ1-4, is ETGVTQSPTHLIKTRGQQVTLRCSSQSGHNTVSWYQQALGQGPQFIFQYYREEENGRGNFPPRFSGLQFPNYSSELNVNALELDDSALYLCASSASRDTRLFFGSGTQLSVL.

The V gene is TRBV10-3, the J gene TRBJ1-3; a possible D gene is TRBD1 (5 bases). V was clipped by 2 bases and J by 5 bases, with 13 bases between them. CDR1 is ENHRY and CDR2 is SYGVKD in the germline V gene. The CDR3 runs to 15 residues. CDR3 in amino acids: CAISEGAQGRNTIYF. In DNA form, the CDR3 reads TGTGCCATCAGTGAGGGGGCCCAAGGAAGAAACACCATATATTTT.

J is TRBJ2-3 and V is TRBV6-6; tentative D call: TRBD1 (5 bases). The V gene's germline CDR1 is MNHNY and CDR2 SVGAGI (reference sequence). The ends were cut back, 4 bases at V and 0 bases at J, with 11 bases in the middle. This CDR3 comprises 15 residues. This CDR3 reads CASSLQALSTDTQYF. The CDR3 DNA sequence: TGTGCCAGCAGTTTACAGGCTCTTAGCACAGATACGCAGTATTTT.

V and J are TRBV5-4 and TRBJ1-4, with D possibly matching TRBD1 (6 bases). Trimming pared 4 bases from V and 5 bases from J, leaving 18 bases between. Germline V lookup: CDR1 SGHNT, CDR2 YYREEE (reference sequence). CDR3 length: 16 amino acids. CDR3 protein: CASSPGAKGVNEKLFF. CDR3 nucleotide sequence: TGTGCCAGCAGCCCGGGGGCCAAGGGTGTAAATGAAAAACTGTTTTTT.

The rearrangement joins TRBV19 to TRBJ2-1; 13 nucleotides agree with TRBD2. Per germline, CDR1 LNHDA and CDR2 SQIVND (reference sequence). The CDR3 extends over 17 amino acids. V lost 5 bases and J lost 0; bases outside the gene matches: 4. The CDR3 is CASSPRTSGSSYNEQFF. The CDR3 DNA reads TGTGCCAGTAGTCCCAGGACTAGCGGGAGCTCCTACAATGAGCAGTTCTTC.

The chain is built from TRBV5-1 and TRBJ1-6; a possible D gene is TRBD1 (5 bases). V gave up 5 bases and J gave up 8 bases, with 14 bases separating them. The V gene's germline CDR1 is SGHRS and CDR2 YFSETQ. The CDR3 is 14 residues long. For the CDR3, the DNA is TGCGCCAGCAGGTCTCCAGGGAGCCATTCACCCCTCCACTTT. Its translation is CASRSPGSHSPLHF.

The chain joins TRBV5-4 to TRBJ2-5, with D hard to call. CDR1 is SGHNT and CDR2 is YYREEE in the germline V gene (reference sequence). The CDR3 is 15 residues long. V was pared by 4 bases and J by 3 bases, with 16 bases between. CDR3 sequence: CASSPTPQAEETQYF. CDR3 nucleotide sequence: TGTGCCAGCAGCCCTACCCCGCAGGCCGAAGAGACCCAGTACTTC.

The chain couples TRBV10-3 to TRBJ1-1, with 11 bases aligning to TRBD1. The length of the CDR3 is 18 residues. V lost 7 bases and J lost 3; bases outside the gene matches: 16. Germline CDR1 and CDR2: ENHRY and SYGVKD. The DNA of the CDR3 is TGTGCCATCAAAGGGGGTCTTGGGACAGGGGGTAAAGACACTGAAGCTTTCTTT. Its protein product is CAIKGGLGTGGKDTEAFF.

This rearrangement joins TRBV28 to TRBJ1-3; D not certain. The CDR3 runs 15 residues. Germline CDR1 is MDHEN and CDR2 is SYDVKM. V lost 3 bases and J 0 bases, leaving 9 bases between the germline ends. CDR3 region: CASSLADVSGNTIYF. The DNA of the CDR3 is TGTGCCAGCAGTTTGGCAGACGTCTCTGGAAACACCATATATTTT.

The chain employs TRBV29-1 and TRBJ1-1; no reliable D call. The CDR3 has 13 amino acids. V lost 2 bases to trimming and J lost 1 base, with 8 bases between them. The germline V gene encodes CDR1 SQVTM and CDR2 ANQGSEA. CDR3 coding DNA: TGCAGCGTTGAAAGACAAAAGAACACTGAAGCTTTCTTT. Translation: CSVERQKNTEAFF.

The V call is TRBV4-3, the J call TRBJ1-1; 7 bases line up with TRBD1. Germline assignment: CDR1 LGHNA and CDR2 YSLEER. V lost 1 base and J lost 1; bases outside the gene matches: 6. The CDR3 has 16 residues. For the CDR3, the DNA is TGCGCCAGCAGCCAAGTGGGACAGCCTCGGAACACTGAAGCTTTCTTT. This gives the protein CASSQVGQPRNTEAFF.

This chain links TRBV7-2 with TRBJ2-7; 8 bases map to TRBD2. Germline V gene data show CDR1 as SGHTA and CDR2 as FQGNSA. The CDR3 is 14 amino acids. The J segment lost 3 bases and the V segment lost 5 bases, leaving 6 bases of the junction unmatched. Here the CDR3 reads CASSPRAGGYEQYF. The CDR3 coding sequence is TGTGCCAGCAGCCCTCGGGCGGGGGGCTACGAGCAGTACTTC. Looking up the rest from reference TRBV7-2 and TRBJ2-7 gives the full variable domain: GAGVSQSPSNKVTEKGKDVELRCDPISGHTALYWYRQSLGQGLEFLIYFQGNSAPDKSGLPSDRFSAERTGGSVSTLTIQRTQQEDSAVYLCASSPRAGGYEQYFGPGTRLTVT.

This sequence joins TRBV7-9 and TRBJ1-2, with a weak D call TRBD1 (5 bases). Germline CDR1 reads SEHNR; CDR2 reads FQNEAQ (reference sequence). This CDR3 comprises 15 residues. Trimming stripped 3 bases from V and 6 bases from J, with 17 bases between. CDR3 nucleotides: TGTGCCAGCAGCTTGACAGTCCCACTCGGTGATGGCTACACCTTC. Translating gives CASSLTVPLGDGYTF.

J is TRBJ1-5 and V is TRBV30; no firm D call. CDR3 size: 13 residues. Germline CDR1 is GTSNPN and CDR2 is SVGIG (reference sequence). Deletions cut 3 bases from V and 0 bases from J, with 6 bases between. CDR3 loop: CAWSRYSNQPQHF. In DNA, the CDR3 is TGTGCCTGGAGCCGCTATAGCAATCAGCCCCAGCATTTT. Full variable domain (outside the CDR3, taken from reference TRBV30 and TRBJ1-5): SQTIHQWPATLVQPVGSPLSLECTVEGTSNPNLYWYRQAAGRGLQLLFYSVGIGQISSEVPQNLSASRPQDRQFILSSKKLLLSDSGFYLCAWSRYSNQPQHFGDGTRLSIL.

The chain employs TRBV6-6 and TRBJ2-4, with 7 bases lining up with TRBD1. The J segment lost 0 bases and the V segment lost 6 bases, leaving 8 bases of the junction unmatched. Germline V CDR1 and CDR2: MNHNY, SVGAGI (reference sequence). The CDR3 loop spans 16 amino acids. CDR3 residues: CASRETGLGAKNIQYF. The CDR3 DNA reads as TGTGCCAGCAGAGAGACAGGGCTGGGAGCCAAAAACATTCAGTACTTC.

The chain links TRBV10-3 to TRBJ1-1, with a weak D call TRBD1 (5 bases). The length of the CDR3 is 14 residues. Germline V gene data show CDR1 as ENHRY and CDR2 as SYGVKD. Trimming pared 3 bases from V and 5 bases from J, leaving 13 bases between. The CDR3 nucleotides read TGTGCCATCAGTGACCTCGGGGGGGGAACTGAAGCTTTCTTT. The encoded protein is CAISDLGGGTEAFF.

V usage is TRBV25-1 and J usage is TRBJ1-4; D remains ambiguous. V shed 1 base and J shed 2 bases, with 8 bases lying between them. CDR3 length: 15 amino acids. Germline V gene data show CDR1 as MGHDK and CDR2 as SYGVNS. This chain's CDR3 is CASSEFGPTNEKLFF. CDR3 sequence (DNA): TGTGCCAGCAGTGAATTCGGGCCTACTAATGAAAAACTGTTTTTT.

This clone occurred once. J is TRBJ2-5 and V is TRBV7-9, with D maybe TRBD2 (6 bases). The CDR3 consists of 15 residues. V gave up 2 bases and J gave up 3 bases, with 13 bases separating them. CDR1 and CDR2 from the germline V gene are SEHNR and FQNEAQ (reference sequence). The CDR3 nucleotides are TGTGCCAGCAGCTTACCATTAGCGGAGAAAGAGACCCAGTACTTC. Translated: CASSLPLAEKETQYF.